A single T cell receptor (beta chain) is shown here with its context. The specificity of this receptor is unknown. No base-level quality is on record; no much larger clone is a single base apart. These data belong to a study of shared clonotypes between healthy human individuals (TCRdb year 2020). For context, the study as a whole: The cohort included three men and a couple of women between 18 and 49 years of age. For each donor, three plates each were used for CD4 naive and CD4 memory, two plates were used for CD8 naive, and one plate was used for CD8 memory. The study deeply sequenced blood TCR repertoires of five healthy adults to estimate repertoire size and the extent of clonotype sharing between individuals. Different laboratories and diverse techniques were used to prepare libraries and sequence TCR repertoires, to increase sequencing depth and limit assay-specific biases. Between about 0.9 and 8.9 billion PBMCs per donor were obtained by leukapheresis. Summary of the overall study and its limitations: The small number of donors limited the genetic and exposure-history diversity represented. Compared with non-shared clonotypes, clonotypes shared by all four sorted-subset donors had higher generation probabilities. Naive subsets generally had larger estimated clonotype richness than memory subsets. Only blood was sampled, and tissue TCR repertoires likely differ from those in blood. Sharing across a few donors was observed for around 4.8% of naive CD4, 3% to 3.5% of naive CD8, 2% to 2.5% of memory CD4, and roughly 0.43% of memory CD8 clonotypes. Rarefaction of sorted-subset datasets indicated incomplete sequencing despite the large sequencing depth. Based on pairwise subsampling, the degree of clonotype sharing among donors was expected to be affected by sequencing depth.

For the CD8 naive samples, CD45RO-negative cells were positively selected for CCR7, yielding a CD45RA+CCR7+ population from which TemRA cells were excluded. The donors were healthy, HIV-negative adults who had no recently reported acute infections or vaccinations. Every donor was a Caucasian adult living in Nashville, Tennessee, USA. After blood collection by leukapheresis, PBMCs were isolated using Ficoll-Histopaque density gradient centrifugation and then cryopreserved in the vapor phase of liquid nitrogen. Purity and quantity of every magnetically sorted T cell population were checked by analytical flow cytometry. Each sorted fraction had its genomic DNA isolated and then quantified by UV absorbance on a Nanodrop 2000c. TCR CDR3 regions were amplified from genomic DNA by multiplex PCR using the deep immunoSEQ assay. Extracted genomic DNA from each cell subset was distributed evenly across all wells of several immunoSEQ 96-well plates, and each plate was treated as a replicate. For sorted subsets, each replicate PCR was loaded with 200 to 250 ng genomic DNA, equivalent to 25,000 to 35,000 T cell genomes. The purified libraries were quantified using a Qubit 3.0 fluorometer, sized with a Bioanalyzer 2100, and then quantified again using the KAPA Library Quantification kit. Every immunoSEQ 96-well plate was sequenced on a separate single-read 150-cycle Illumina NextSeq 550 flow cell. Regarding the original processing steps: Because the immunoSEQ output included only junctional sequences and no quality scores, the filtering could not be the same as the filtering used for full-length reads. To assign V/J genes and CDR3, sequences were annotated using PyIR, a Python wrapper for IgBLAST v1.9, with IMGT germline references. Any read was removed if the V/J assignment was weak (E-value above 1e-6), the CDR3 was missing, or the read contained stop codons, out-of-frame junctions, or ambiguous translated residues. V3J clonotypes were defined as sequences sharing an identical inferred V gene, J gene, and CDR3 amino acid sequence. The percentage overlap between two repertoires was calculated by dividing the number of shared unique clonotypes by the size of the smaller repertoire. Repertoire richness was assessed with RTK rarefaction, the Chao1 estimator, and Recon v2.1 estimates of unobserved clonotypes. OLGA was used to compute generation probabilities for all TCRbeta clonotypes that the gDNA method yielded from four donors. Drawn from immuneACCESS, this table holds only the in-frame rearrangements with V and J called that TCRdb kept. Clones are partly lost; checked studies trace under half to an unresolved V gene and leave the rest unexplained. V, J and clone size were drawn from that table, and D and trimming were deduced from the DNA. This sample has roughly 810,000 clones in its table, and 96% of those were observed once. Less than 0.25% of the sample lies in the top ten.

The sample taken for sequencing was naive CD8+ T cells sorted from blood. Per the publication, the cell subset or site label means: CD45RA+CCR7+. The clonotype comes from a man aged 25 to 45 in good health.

The sequence in DNA is TGTGCCAGCAGCATGGGGACAGGGGGTTCCTACGAGCAGTACTTC. Translated, this gives CASSMGTGGSYEQYF. The chain is made from TRBV7-9 and TRBJ2-7; 11 central nucleotides agree with TRBD1. The CDR3 starts with the cysteine, ends with the phenylalanine, and has 15 residues. The CDR3 DNA has 45 bases and is translated from base 1. Relative to germline, V is missing 5 bases and J is missing 1 base, with 4 bases of the junction outside any gene match. CDR1 and CDR2 (SEHNR, FQNEAQ) derive from the germline V gene (reference sequence).